This T cell receptor (beta chain) stems from a study of blood T cell repertoires in COVID-19. Whole-study context: Italy, Spain and the United States were the sources of the convalescent and acute COVID-19 samples.

Germline trimming cut 4 bases from V and 3 bases from J; bases unmatched to any gene: 4. The CDR3 covers 15 residues. Germline V gives CDR1 SGHNT, CDR2 YYREEE (reference sequence). Only in-frame clones appear in the TCRdb table, and some are missing; sequencing was by immunoSEQ multiplex PCR. The repertoire holds about 13,000 clones, with around 76% as singletons. This receptor was taken from a woman over 75 with acute or convalescent COVID-19. V gene TRBV5-4 combines with J gene TRBJ2-5, with 12 nucleotides matching TRBD2. The sequencing sample was made of peripheral blood. This CDR3 is CASSIRLAGEETQYF. The CDR3 DNA follows: TGTGCCAGCAGCATTAGACTAGCGGGAGAAGAGACCCAGTACTTC.